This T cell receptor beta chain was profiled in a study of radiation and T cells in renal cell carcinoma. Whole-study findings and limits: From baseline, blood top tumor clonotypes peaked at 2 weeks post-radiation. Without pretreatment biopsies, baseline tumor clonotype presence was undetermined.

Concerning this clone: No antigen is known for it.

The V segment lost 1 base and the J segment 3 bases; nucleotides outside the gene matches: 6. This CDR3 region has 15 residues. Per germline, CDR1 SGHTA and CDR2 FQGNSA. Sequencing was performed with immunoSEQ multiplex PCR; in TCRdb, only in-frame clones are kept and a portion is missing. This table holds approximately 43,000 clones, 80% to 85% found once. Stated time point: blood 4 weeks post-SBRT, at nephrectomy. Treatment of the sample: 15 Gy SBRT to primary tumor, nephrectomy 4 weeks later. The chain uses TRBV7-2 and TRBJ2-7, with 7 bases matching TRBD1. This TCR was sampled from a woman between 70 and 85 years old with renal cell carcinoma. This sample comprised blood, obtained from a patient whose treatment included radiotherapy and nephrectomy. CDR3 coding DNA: TGTGCCAGCAGCTTAGAAAAGACAGGGCTCTACGAGCAGTACTTC. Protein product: CASSLEKTGLYEQYF.